This section outlines one TCR beta chain sequence together with its context. Its antigen is not known. Ranging in age from roughly 6 to 95, the donors were healthy Caucasian individuals from Russia. The data were taken from a study of blood T cells in healthy people across ages. Regarding the study as a whole: Bulk PBMC profiling left naive and antigen-experienced comparisons inconclusive. Diversity was higher, and naive CD4+ cells more numerous, in long-lived donors than in aged donors.

PCR was performed a second time for about 7 to 12 cycles using a sample-barcoded 5' primer and a J-beta primer mix. Each cDNA molecule was tagged by a template-switch adaptor with 12 random nucleotides. TCRdb processed the 5' RACE reads anew with MiXCR; each CDR3 protein has one entry. The repertoire holds hundreds of thousands of distinct CDR3 sequences, with approximately 50% as singletons. The CDR3 runs to 18 residues. V shed 3 bases, J shed 1 base, and the junction held 16 bases outside the gene matches. Germline CDR1 reads DFQATT; CDR2 reads SNEGSKA (reference sequence). Sample: blood. This receptor was obtained from a woman aged 60-75 years in good health. The J gene is TRBJ2-3, the V gene TRBV20-1; 7 bases fit TRBD2. CDR3 nucleotides: TGCAGTGCTAGGAAACTAGCGACGAAGGTGGGGCGCACAGATACGCAGTATTTT. Translation: CSARKLATKVGRTDTQYF.